The clone carrying this T cell receptor beta chain occurred a few times. The target antigen is unknown. This sample is drawn from a study of T cells after yellow fever vaccination. Study-wide context: For low cell numbers, libraries were made with SMART-Seq v4 Ultra Low Input. Study-wide points: Subsequent booster samples again held most clones from primary vaccination (around 96% CD4, roughly 88% CD8).

By 5'RACE template switching, TCR cDNA was produced, with a universal primer site and UMIs added in the process. Using its own MiXCR run on the 5' RACE reads, TCRdb lists one record per CDR3 protein. The sample includes 300,000 or so distinct CDR3 sequences, 13% of them seen just once. Germline trimming cut 5 bases from V and 0 bases from J; bases unmatched to any gene: 4. Germline V CDR1 and CDR2: SGHVS, FNYEAQ. The CDR3 spans 16 residues. The source material was CD4+ T cells sorted from PBMCs, sampled 45 days after the yellow fever booster vaccination. The chain combines TRBV7-6 with TRBJ2-7; 13 bases are a match to TRBD2. The receptor comes from a man aged 25-40 years who received the YFV17D yellow fever vaccine. The CDR3 here is CASSPGTSGTSYEQYF. CDR3 coding DNA: TGTGCCAGCAGCCCCGGGACTAGCGGGACCTCCTACGAGCAGTACTTC.